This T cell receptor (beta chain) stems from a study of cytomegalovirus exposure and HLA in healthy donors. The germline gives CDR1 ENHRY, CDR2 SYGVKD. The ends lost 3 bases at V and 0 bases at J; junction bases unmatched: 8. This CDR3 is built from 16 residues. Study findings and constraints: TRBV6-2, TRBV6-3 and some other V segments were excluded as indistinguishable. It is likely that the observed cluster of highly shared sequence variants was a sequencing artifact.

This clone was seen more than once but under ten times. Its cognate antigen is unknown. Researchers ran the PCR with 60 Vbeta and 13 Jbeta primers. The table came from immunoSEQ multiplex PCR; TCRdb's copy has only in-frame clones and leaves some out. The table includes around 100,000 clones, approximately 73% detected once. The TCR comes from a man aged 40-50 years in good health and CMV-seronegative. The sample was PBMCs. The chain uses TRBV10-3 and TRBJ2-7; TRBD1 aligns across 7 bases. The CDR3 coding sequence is TGTGCCATCAGTGACGAGGACAGGTTTTACTCCTACGAGCAGTACTTC. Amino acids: CAISDEDRFYSYEQYF.